This T cell receptor (beta chain) comes out of a study of blood T cell repertoires in COVID-19. Study at large: Sample material is recorded as cDNA or gDNA derived from T cells, B-cell-depleted T cells, or PBMCs.

The repertoire was sequenced with immunoSEQ multiplex PCR; TCRdb's copy has only in-frame clones and lacks some. The table lists about 100,000 clones, 70% to 80% of them singletons. Germline CDR1 reads SGHAT; CDR2 reads FQNNGV. With 5 bases removed from V and 2 bases from J, the gap between germline ends came to 15 bases. The CDR3 length is 15 residues. The chain links TRBV11-2 to TRBJ1-1; tentatively, D is TRBD1 (6 bases). The clonotype was recovered from a woman in her 70s with acute or convalescent COVID-19. The sample taken for sequencing was peripheral blood. The chain's CDR3 is CASSLTTGTNTEAFF. CDR3 bases: TGTGCCAGCAGCCTCACCACCGGGACAAACACTGAAGCTTTCTTT.